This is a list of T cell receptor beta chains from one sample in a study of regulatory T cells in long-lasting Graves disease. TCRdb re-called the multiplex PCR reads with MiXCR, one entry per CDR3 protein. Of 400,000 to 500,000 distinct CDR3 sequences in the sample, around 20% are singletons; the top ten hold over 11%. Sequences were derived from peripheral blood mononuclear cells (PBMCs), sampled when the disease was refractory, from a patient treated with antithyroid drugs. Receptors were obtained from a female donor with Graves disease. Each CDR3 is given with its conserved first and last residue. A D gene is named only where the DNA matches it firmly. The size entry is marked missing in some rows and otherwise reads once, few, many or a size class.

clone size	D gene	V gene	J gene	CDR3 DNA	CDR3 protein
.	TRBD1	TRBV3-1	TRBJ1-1	TGTGCCAGCAGCCACCCCCACGTCGGGACAGGGACTCTGAACACTGAAGCTTTCTTT	CASSHPHVGTGTLNTEAFF
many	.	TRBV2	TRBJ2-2	TGTGCCAGCAGTGTGTGGACCACGAACACCGGGGAGCTGTTTTTT	CASSVWTTNTGELFF
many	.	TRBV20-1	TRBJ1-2	TGCAGCATTCCGACAGCCACCTACTATGGCTACACCTTC	CSIPTATYYGYTF
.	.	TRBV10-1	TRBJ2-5	TGCGCCAGCAGTGAGTCGAGGGGGACCCAGTACTTC	CASSESRGTQYF
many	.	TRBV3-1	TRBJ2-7	TGTGCCAGCAGCCCTCTGGGGATTACCTACGAGCAGTACTTC	CASSPLGITYEQYF
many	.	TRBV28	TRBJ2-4	TGTGCCAGCAGCCGCGTATATCAGCTAGCCAAAAACATTCAGTACTTC	CASSRVYQLAKNIQYF
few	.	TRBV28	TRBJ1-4	TGTGCCAGCAGTTTTGGAGGAAATGAAAAACTGTTTTTT	CASSFGGNEKLFF
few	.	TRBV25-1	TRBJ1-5	TGTGCCAGCAACCCTCGTCAGGGGCCCAATCAGCCCCAGCATTTT	CASNPRQGPNQPQHF
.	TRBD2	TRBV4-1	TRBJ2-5	TGCGCCAGCAGCCAGCGGGAGGGGGCGGGAGAGACCCAGTACTTC	CASSQREGAGETQYF
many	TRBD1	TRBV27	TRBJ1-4	TGTGCCAGCAGTGGCGGGACAGGGGTCGAAAAACTGTTTTTT	CASSGGTGVEKLFF